This T cell receptor (beta chain) stems from a study of glioma-infiltrating T cells. General study points: Above-expected tissue-blood divergence occurred in all gliomas, most in low-grade ones. Very few CDR3 sequences were shared between tissue and blood.

V lost 5 bases, J lost 3 bases, and 19 bases lay in between. CDR1 is MNHEY and CDR2 is SMNVEV in the germline V gene (reference sequence). CDR3 length equals 17 residues. The iRepertoire nested amplicon-rescue multiplex PCR amplified TCR alpha and beta CDR3s from RNA. One-step reverse transcription and amplification started from around 100-400 ng of tissue mRNA or PBMC total RNA. TCRdb reprocessed the multiplex PCR reads via MiXCR and lists one record per CDR3 protein. This sample carries under 20,000 distinct CDR3 sequences, 58% of them seen once, and the ten largest clones take around two fifths. On this clonotype: Antigen specificity is unknown.

This clonotype was sampled from a human donor with low-grade glioma or glioblastoma, undergoing nonglioma brain surgery, or in good health (not recorded which). Sequencing was done on a sample of glioma tissue, nonneoplastic brain tissue, or PBMCs (not recorded which). The gene calls are TRBV27 and TRBJ2-2; D may be TRBD1 (5 bases). In DNA form, the CDR3 reads TGTGCCAGCAGTGCTTTCCAGGGTTTCCTCGACACCGGGGAGCTGTTTTTT. It yields the protein CASSAFQGFLDTGELFF.